This T cell receptor beta chain was documented in a study of T cell changes during pregnancy in multiple sclerosis (dated by TCRdb to the late 2010s). Concerning the study at large: Changes in the T cell repertoire over the course of pregnancy were examined in this study in women with multiple sclerosis.

The CDR3 runs 14 amino acids, cysteine and phenylalanine included. Only the CDR3 portion is preserved as DNA: 42 bases, with reading frame beginning at the first base. As encoded in the germline V gene (reference sequence), CDR1 is LNHDA while CDR2 is SQIVND. Trimmed from V: 5 bases; trimmed from J: 4 bases; junction bases lacking a gene match: 3. Libraries were made using the immunoSEQ multiplex PCR assay. The source is immuneACCESS, and TCRdb retained only in-frame sequences with V and J called. Part of the clones is not carried over; for the studies checked, unresolved V genes explain less than half of this, and the remainder is unexplained. The sample contains tens of thousands of clones, under 95% of them found a single time. 0.15% to 0.25% of the sample goes to the ten largest clones. A word on this clone: It lacks a known antigen. No base qualities exist here, and no much larger clone lies one base off it.

The sequencing here drew on CD4+ T cells from peripheral blood mononuclear cells, taken in the second trimester of pregnancy. The sequence links TRBV19 to TRBJ2-3, and 10 junctional nucleotides match TRBD1. The receptor's source is a female donor with multiple sclerosis, enrolled in a pregnancy study. The CDR3 sequence is CASSRQGASDTQYF. The DNA sequence reads TGTGCCAGTAGTCGACAGGGGGCGTCAGATACGCAGTATTTT.